A single sample gave rise to the 10 T cell receptor beta chains below, sequenced in a study of blood T cell repertoires in COVID-19. Generated by immunoSEQ multiplex PCR, the TCRdb table keeps only in-frame clones and is missing some. Here the sample spans around 100,000 clones, approximately 62% being singletons. Sample: peripheral blood. These receptors all come from a man older than 75 with acute or convalescent COVID-19.

The gene calls are TRBV11-2 and TRBJ2-1, with unresolved D. Germline CDR1 and CDR2: SGHAT and FQNNGV. V was pared by 1 base and J by 2 bases, with 6 bases between. CDR3 size: 14 residues. CDR3 bases: TGTGCCAGCAGCTTAGCACTAACCTACAATGAGCAGTTCTTC. Its protein product is CASSLALTYNEQFF.

The chain uses TRBV5-4 and TRBJ2-5; TRBD2 matches at 8 bases. CDR3 size: 16 residues. V gave up 0 bases and J gave up 2 bases; unmatched junction bases: 6. Germline V gene data show CDR1 as SGHNT and CDR2 as YYREEE (reference sequence). The DNA for the CDR3 is TGTGCCAGCAGCTTGGGGGCTAGCGGGTTTCAAGAGACCCAGTACTTC. It codes for CASSLGASGFQETQYF.

The V and J genes are TRBV7-8 and TRBJ2-2; a weak D match, TRBD1 (6 bases). V gave up 4 bases and J gave up 3 bases, with 6 bases separating them. Germline V CDR1 and CDR2: SGHVS, FQNEAQ. The CDR3 is 13 amino acids. CDR3 sequence reads: CASSWTDTGELFF. CDR3 nucleotides: TGTGCCAGCAGCTGGACAGACACCGGGGAGCTGTTTTTT.

The chain employs TRBV6-6 and TRBJ2-1; 7 bases are a match to TRBD2. The CDR3 contains 11 residues. The germline CDR1 and CDR2 sequences are MNHNY and SVGAGI (reference sequence). V was clipped by 8 bases and J by 10 bases; unmatched bases: 5. This chain's CDR3 is CASVRGLEQFF. Here the CDR3 DNA reads TGTGCCAGCGTCCGGGGACTAGAGCAGTTCTTC.

The chain is built from TRBV19 and TRBJ1-5, with D unclear. CDR3 length: 14 residues. Germline-derived CDR1 and CDR2 are LNHDA and SQIVND (reference sequence). V lost 5 bases to trimming and J lost 7 bases, with 15 bases between them. CDR3 amino acids: CASSVYPGSQPQHF. CDR3 DNA: TGTGCCAGTAGTGTATACCCGGGGAGCCAGCCCCAGCATTTT.

This clone was found once. V gene TRBV15 combines with J gene TRBJ2-5; 10 bases align to TRBD1. Per germline, CDR1 LNHNV and CDR2 YYDKDF (reference sequence). The CDR3 is 17 amino acids. V lost 0 bases to trimming and J lost 3 bases; unmatched junction nucleotides: 7. CDR3 in DNA: TGTGCCACCAGCAGAGATGTCCCGGGGACAGGGGAAGAGACCCAGTACTTC. Translating it yields CATSRDVPGTGEETQYF.

This chain uses TRBV7-2 with TRBJ2-7, with D perhaps matching TRBD2 (6 bases). This CDR3 is built from 14 residues. Germline V lookup: CDR1 SGHTA, CDR2 FQGNSA. Trimming took off 0 bases at V and 3 bases at J, with 9 bases between the two ends. The CDR3, as DNA: TGTGCCAGCAGCTTAGCGCGTAGCGGCTACGAGCAGTACTTC. Translating gives CASSLARSGYEQYF.

This chain links TRBV30 with TRBJ2-3, with D maybe TRBD2 (5 bases). CDR1 is GTSNPN and CDR2 is SVGIG in the germline V gene (reference sequence). The CDR3 consists of 15 residues. V lost 0 bases and J 0 bases, leaving 10 bases between the germline ends. CDR3 in amino acids: CAWSVLRGSTDTQYF. CDR3 in DNA: TGTGCCTGGAGTGTACTAAGAGGGAGCACAGATACGCAGTATTTT.

This rearrangement joins TRBV5-6 to TRBJ2-3; D gene unclear. The V end lost 2 bases, the J end lost 1 base, and 11 bases lay between the germline ends. The CDR3 runs to 15 residues. CDR1 SGHDT and CDR2 YYEEEE come from the germline V gene. CDR3 coding DNA: TGTGCCAGCAGCTTCCCGCCCCCGGGCACAGATACGCAGTATTTT. The encoded protein is CASSFPPPGTDTQYF.

This clone occurred once. The rearrangement uses TRBV7-2 and TRBJ2-5; D is perhaps TRBD2 (5 bases). Between the trimmed V and J ends, which lost 1 base and 3 bases, there was a span of 12 bases. CDR1 is SGHTA, CDR2 FQGNSA, per germline. The CDR3 is 15 residues long. Here the CDR3 reads CASSLGLWGEETQYF. Here the CDR3 DNA reads TGTGCCAGCAGCTTAGGGCTTTGGGGAGAAGAGACCCAGTACTTC.